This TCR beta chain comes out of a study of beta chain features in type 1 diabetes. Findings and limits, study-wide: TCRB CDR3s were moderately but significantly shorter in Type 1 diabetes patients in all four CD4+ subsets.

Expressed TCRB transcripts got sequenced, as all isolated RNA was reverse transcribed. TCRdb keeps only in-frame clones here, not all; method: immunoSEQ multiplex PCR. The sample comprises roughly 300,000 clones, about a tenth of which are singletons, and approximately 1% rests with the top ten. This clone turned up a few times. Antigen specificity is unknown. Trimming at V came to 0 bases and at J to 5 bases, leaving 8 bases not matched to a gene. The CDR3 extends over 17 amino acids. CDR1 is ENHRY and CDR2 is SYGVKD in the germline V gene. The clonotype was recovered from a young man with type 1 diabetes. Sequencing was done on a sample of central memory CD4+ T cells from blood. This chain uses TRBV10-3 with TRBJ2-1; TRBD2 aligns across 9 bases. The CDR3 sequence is CAISESRRQRGDNEQFF. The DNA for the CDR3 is TGTGCCATCAGTGAGTCTCGGCGACAGCGGGGGGACAATGAGCAGTTCTTC.